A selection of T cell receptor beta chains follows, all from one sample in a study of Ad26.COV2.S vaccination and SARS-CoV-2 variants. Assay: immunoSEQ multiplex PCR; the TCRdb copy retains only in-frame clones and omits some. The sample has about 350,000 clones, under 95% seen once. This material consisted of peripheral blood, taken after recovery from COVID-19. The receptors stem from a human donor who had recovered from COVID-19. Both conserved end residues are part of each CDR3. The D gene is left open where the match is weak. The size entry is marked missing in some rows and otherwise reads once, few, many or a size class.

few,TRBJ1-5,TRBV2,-,CASTDGGYSNQPQHF,TGTGCCAGCACAGACGGAGGATATAGCAATCAGCCCCAGCATTTT
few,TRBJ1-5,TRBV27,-,CASSPGGARHQPQHF,TGTGCCAGCTCACCGGGGGGGGCGCGGCATCAGCCCCAGCATTTT
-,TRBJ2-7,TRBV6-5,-,CASSPGVGGPYEQYF,TGTGCCAGCAGTCCTGGAGTTGGGGGGCCCTACGAGCAGTACTTC
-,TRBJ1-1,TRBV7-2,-,CASSLGGHTEAFF,TGTGCCAGCAGCTTAGGGGGTCACACTGAAGCTTTCTTT
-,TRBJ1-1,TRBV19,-,CASSMAMNTEAFF,TGTGCCAGTAGTATGGCCATGAACACTGAAGCTTTCTTT
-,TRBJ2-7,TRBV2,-,CASSPRDTSYEQYF,TGTGCCAGCAGCCCCCGGGACACAAGCTACGAGCAGTACTTC
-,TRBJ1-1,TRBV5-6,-,CASSFSTEAFF,TGTGCCAGCAGCTTCAGTACTGAAGCTTTCTTT
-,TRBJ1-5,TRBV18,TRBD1,CASSLTDRGGYNQPQHF,TGTGCCAGCTCACTCACCGACAGGGGAGGATACAATCAGCCCCAGCATTTT
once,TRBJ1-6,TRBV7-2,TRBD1,CASSVRGTGDNSPLHF,TGTGCCAGCAGCGTCCGAGGGACAGGGGATAATTCACCCCTCCACTTT
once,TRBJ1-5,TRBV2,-,CASSVRGASGNQPQHF,TGTGCCAGCAGTGTGAGGGGGGCATCTGGCAATCAGCCCCAGCATTTT
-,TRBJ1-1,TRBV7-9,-,CASSLVGLAEAFF,TGTGCCAGCAGCTTAGTAGGGTTGGCTGAAGCTTTCTTT
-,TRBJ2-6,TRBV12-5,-,CASGLVVGRGANVLTF,TGTGCTAGTGGTTTGGTAGTCGGAAGAGGGGCCAACGTCCTGACTTTC
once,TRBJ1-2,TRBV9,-,CASSVESVGSNYGYTF,TGTGCCAGCAGCGTAGAAAGCGTCGGGTCTAACTATGGCTACACCTTC
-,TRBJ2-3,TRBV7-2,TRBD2,CASSLVPTSRDTQYF,TGTGCCAGCAGCTTAGTCCCGACTAGCAGAGATACGCAGTATTTT
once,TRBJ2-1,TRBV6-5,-,CASSYSDDNEQFF,TGTGCCAGCAGTTACTCAGACGACAATGAGCAGTTCTTC
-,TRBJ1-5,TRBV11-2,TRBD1,CASSRGGRQPQHF,TGTGCCAGCTCCAGAGGGGGCCGGCAGCCCCAGCATTTT
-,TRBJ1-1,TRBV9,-,CASSVYDGDTEAFF,TGTGCCAGCAGCGTCTATGACGGGGACACTGAAGCTTTCTTT
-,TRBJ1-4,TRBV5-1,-,CASSLGPNEKLFF,TGCGCCAGCAGCTTGGGGCCTAATGAAAAACTGTTTTTT
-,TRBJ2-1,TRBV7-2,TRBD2,CASSPPKSSGGANEQFF,TGTGCCAGCAGCCCCCCAAAGTCTAGCGGGGGGGCCAATGAGCAGTTCTTC
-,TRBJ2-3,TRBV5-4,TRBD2,CASSLISGITDTQYF,TGTGCCAGCAGCTTGATTAGCGGGATAACAGATACGCAGTATTTT
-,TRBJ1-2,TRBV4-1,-,CASSQDEDGSYGYTF,TGCGCCAGCAGCCAGGATGAAGACGGATCCTATGGCTACACCTTC
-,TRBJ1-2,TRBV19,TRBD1,CASSTRGQGRNYGYTF,TGTGCCAGTAGTACCCGGGGACAGGGAAGGAACTATGGCTACACCTTC
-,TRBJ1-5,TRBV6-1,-,CASSEVLGYSDSNQPQHF,TGTGCCAGCAGTGAAGTTTTGGGGTACAGCGATAGCAATCAGCCCCAGCATTTT
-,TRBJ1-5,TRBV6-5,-,CASNVGNSNQPQHF,TGTGCCAGCAACGTGGGCAATAGCAATCAGCCCCAGCATTTT
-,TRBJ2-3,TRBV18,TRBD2,CASSPTGLAGGDTQYF,TGTGCCAGCTCACCGACGGGACTAGCGGGCGGAGATACGCAGTATTTT
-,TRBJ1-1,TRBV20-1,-,CSAVLVTEAFF,TGCAGTGCTGTATTAGTAACTGAAGCTTTCTTT
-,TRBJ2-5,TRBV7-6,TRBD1,CASSLVWTGFAETQYF,TGTGCCAGCAGCTTAGTGTGGACAGGATTTGCGGAGACCCAGTACTTC
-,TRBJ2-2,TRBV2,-,CASSPEWVAGELFF,TGTGCCAGCAGCCCGGAGTGGGTCGCCGGGGAGCTGTTTTTT
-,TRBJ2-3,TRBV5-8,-,CASSLVSNINTDTQYF,TGTGCCAGCAGCTTGGTTTCGAACATAAACACAGATACGCAGTATTTT
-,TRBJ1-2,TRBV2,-,CASSEMTANYGYTF,TGTGCCAGCAGTGAAATGACAGCTAACTATGGCTACACCTTC
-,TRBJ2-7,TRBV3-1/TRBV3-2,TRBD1,CASSLGQGRLEQYF,TGTGCCAGCAGCCTGGGACAGGGGCGCTTGGAGCAGTACTTC
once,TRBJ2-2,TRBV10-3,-,CATRDFANTGELFF,TGTGCCACAAGGGATTTCGCGAACACCGGGGAGCTGTTTTTT
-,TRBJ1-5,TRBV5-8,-,CASRLDQPQHF,TGTGCCAGCAGGTTGGATCAGCCCCAGCATTTT
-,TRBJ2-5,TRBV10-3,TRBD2,CAISESTGGPGETQYF,TGTGCCATCAGTGAGTCCACGGGGGGGCCGGGAGAGACCCAGTACTTC
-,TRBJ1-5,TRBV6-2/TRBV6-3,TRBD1,CASSPGTVSQPQHF,TGTGCCAGCAGCCCAGGGACAGTTAGTCAGCCCCAGCATTTT
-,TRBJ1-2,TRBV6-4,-,CASSDRAKGGYGYTF,TGTGCCAGCAGTGACAGGGCTAAAGGCGGCTATGGCTACACCTTC
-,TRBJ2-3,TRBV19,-,CASSSWTGTDTQYF,TGTGCCAGTAGTTCCTGGACTGGCACAGATACGCAGTATTTT
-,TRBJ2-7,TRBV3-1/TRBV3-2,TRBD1,CASSYYQPGQAHEQYF,TGTGCCAGCAGCTATTACCAACCGGGACAGGCCCACGAGCAGTACTTC
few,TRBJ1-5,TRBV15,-,CATSRDLAGSNQPQHF,TGTGCCACCAGCAGAGATCTGGCAGGGAGCAATCAGCCCCAGCATTTT
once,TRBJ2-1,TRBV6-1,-,CASSELVGVEQFF,TGTGCCAGCAGTGAGCTGGTGGGGGTTGAGCAGTTCTTC
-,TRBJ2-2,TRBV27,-,CASSLFWGGNTGELFF,TGTGCCAGCAGTTTATTCTGGGGCGGGAACACCGGGGAGCTGTTTTTT
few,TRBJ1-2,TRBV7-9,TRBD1,CASSGPGTDYGYTF,TGTGCCAGCAGCGGTCCAGGGACAGACTATGGCTACACCTTC
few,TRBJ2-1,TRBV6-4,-,CASSDPFYNEQFF,TGTGCCAGCAGTGACCCGTTCTACAATGAGCAGTTCTTC
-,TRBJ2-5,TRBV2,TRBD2,CASSEGLAGEQTQYF,TGTGCCAGCAGTGAGGGACTAGCGGGGGAACAGACCCAGTACTTC
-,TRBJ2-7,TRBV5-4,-,CASSLLGEQEQYF,TGTGCCAGCAGCTTGTTGGGAGAGCAGGAGCAGTACTTC
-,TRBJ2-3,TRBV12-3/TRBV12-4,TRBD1,CASSLQGAGTQYF,TGTGCCAGCAGTTTACAGGGGGCAGGTACGCAGTATTTT
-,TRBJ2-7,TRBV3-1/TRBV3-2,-,CASSPDNSYEQYF,TGTGCCAGCAGCCCGGACAACTCCTACGAGCAGTACTTC
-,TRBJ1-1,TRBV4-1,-,CASSQEGATGERAFF,TGCGCCAGCAGCCAAGAAGGTGCCACCGGTGAGAGGGCTTTCTTT
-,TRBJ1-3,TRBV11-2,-,CASSPQGFSGNTIYF,TGTGCCAGCAGCCCACAAGGCTTCTCTGGAAACACCATATATTTT
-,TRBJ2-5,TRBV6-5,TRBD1,CASSWGQGLLETQYF,TGTGCCAGCAGTTGGGGACAGGGTTTATTAGAGACCCAGTACTTC
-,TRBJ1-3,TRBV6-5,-,CASSYSAGSGNTIYF,TGTGCCAGCAGTTACTCGGCGGGGTCTGGAAACACCATATATTTT
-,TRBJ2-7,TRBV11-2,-,CASGSASYEQYF,TGTGCCAGCGGTTCAGCCTCTTACGAGCAGTACTTC
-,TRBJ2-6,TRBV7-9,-,CASSSTGTVGGANVLTF,TGTGCCAGCAGCTCAACAGGGACGGTTGGGGGGGCCAACGTCCTGACTTTC
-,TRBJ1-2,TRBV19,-,CASRPTLTNYGYTF,TGTGCCAGTAGGCCTACACTAACAAACTATGGCTACACCTTC
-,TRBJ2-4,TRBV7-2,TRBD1,CASSRDRRNIQYF,TGTGCCAGCAGCCGGGACAGGAGAAACATTCAGTACTTC